Here is one T cell receptor beta chain with its context. Its antigen remains unidentified. Per germline, CDR1 SGDLS and CDR2 YYNGEE. The ends lost 0 bases at V and 10 bases at J; junction bases unmatched: 10. The CDR3 contains 15 residues. The source of the sample is a study of immune evolution from preneoplasia to lung adenocarcinoma. General study points: Later-stage lesions appeared to have more T cells, more diversity, less clonality. From normal lung to invasive adenocarcinoma, top clone frequencies appeared to decrease.

Resections took place in Japan or China from about 2013 to 2018. Macro-dissection enriched premalignant or tumor cells before nucleic acid extraction. Libraries were prepared by immunoSEQ multiplex PCR; TCRdb keeps only in-frame clonotypes and omits some of them. The sample lists 9,000 to 13,000 clones, approximately 77% seen once, with roughly 1.5% in the top ten. This receptor was identified in a person aged 65-85 years with lung adenocarcinoma. Sequenced: FFPE minimally invasive lung adenocarcinoma tissue. The rearrangement uses TRBV9 and TRBJ2-1; 7 bases match TRBD2. CDR3: CASSVDGLGDGEQFF. For the CDR3, the DNA is TGTGCCAGCAGCGTAGATGGACTAGGAGACGGGGAGCAGTTCTTC.